Given below is one TCR beta chain in context. Its antigen is undetermined. The V end lost 4 bases, the J end lost 4 bases, and 16 bases lay between the germline ends. The CDR3 totals 15 residues. The V gene's germline CDR1 is SGHRS and CDR2 YFSETQ. This sample stems from a study of cytomegalovirus exposure and HLA in healthy donors. This PCR relied on a set of 60 Vbeta primers and 13 Jbeta primers. Using immunoSEQ multiplex PCR, the repertoire was profiled, and TCRdb retains in-frame clones only, with some absent. This sample carries some 110,000 clones, approximately 80% of them seen once, and the ten largest clones take 1% to 1.5%. Study-level points and caveats: With further analysis later on, most CMV-associated TCR beta chains appeared HLA-restricted. In terms of immune exposure information, only CMV serostatus was available. TCR beta sequences reportedly predicted the HLA-A and HLA-B alleles of most subjects accurately. Previous analysis showed most TCR beta V segments were productive about 87% or about 30% of the time.

The receptor was isolated from a man aged 25 to 45 in good health and CMV-seronegative. The sequenced material came from PBMCs. The chain uses TRBV5-1 and TRBJ2-3; D is possibly TRBD1 (8 bases). The CDR3 DNA follows: TGCGCCAGCAGCCCTACAGGGGGGGGTGCAGATACGCAGTATTTT. It encodes CASSPTGGGADTQYF.